The source of this TCR beta chain is a study of blood T cell repertoires in COVID-19. As for the study in general: Specimens from acute and convalescent COVID-19 originated in the United States, Italy and Spain. PBMCs, B-cell-depleted T cells, or T cells were the source of the cDNA or gDNA that made up the material.

Here immunoSEQ multiplex PCR was the method, and the copy in TCRdb shows in-frame clones only, minus some. The table shows approximately 350,000 clones, with around 83% occurring only once. From germline, CDR1 is SGDLS and CDR2 YYNGEE. V was clipped by 3 bases and J by 4 bases; unmatched bases: 6. The length of the CDR3 is 14 residues. The sequencing input was peripheral blood. This TCR derives from a man younger than 45 with active or convalescent COVID-19. V is TRBV9 and J is TRBJ1-2; 7 bases are shared with TRBD1. The CDR3 protein is CASSAWDRFYGYTF. In nucleotides, the CDR3 is TGTGCCAGCAGCGCATGGGACAGATTCTATGGCTACACCTTC.